This paragraph covers one T cell receptor (beta chain) sequence. Its antigen is not known. Here immunoSEQ multiplex PCR was the method, and the copy in TCRdb shows in-frame clones only, minus some. Found here are approximately 5,000 clones, roughly three quarters of them singletons; the top ten hold 8.2%. The sample originates from a study of immune evolution from preneoplasia to lung adenocarcinoma. General observations from the study: Top clone frequencies peaked in normal lung, apparently declining through invasive adenocarcinoma.

The receptor comes from a donor at least 70 years old with lung adenocarcinoma. The specimen was FFPE adjacent normal lung tissue.

Here the CDR3 DNA reads TGTGCCAGCAGCCTAACTCCAGGAGGCTCTGGGGCCAACGTCCTGACTTTC. It encodes CASSLTPGGSGANVLTF. The J gene is TRBJ2-6, the V gene TRBV9, with D perhaps matching TRBD2 (5 bases). This CDR3 comprises 17 residues. Germline V gene data show CDR1 as SGDLS and CDR2 as YYNGEE. V lost 4 bases and J lost 0, with 14 bases in between.